The 19 T cell receptor beta chains below come from one sample, sequenced in a study of T cells in Graves' hyperthyroidism and ophthalmopathy. What was amplified from RNA transcripts were TCR beta CDR3 regions. A set of HTBI primers served as the primers for a first-round RT-PCR of the TCR CDR3. MiXCR, applied by TCRdb to the multiplex PCR reads, yields one record per CDR3 protein. The data hold 250,000 to 300,000 distinct CDR3 sequences, with less than 20% observed a single time. Material for sequencing was blood. These receptor sequences come from a man aged 45 to 65 with Graves' ophthalmopathy.

This clonotype was counted ten times or more. The genes are TRBV7-6 and TRBJ2-7; perhaps TRBD2 as D (5 bases). V was trimmed by 3 bases and J by 4 bases, leaving 7 bases between them. Germline-derived CDR1 and CDR2 are SGHVS and FNYEAQ. CDR3 length: 12 residues. CDR3 bases: TGTGCCAGCAGCTTTGAGGGATACGAGCAGTACTTC. Translated, it gives CASSFEGYEQYF.

The sample holds many counts of this clonotype. J is TRBJ1-5 and V is TRBV28, with D maybe TRBD1 (5 bases). This CDR3 region has 13 residues. CDR1 is MDHEN and CDR2 is SYDVKM in the germline V gene. V dropped 6 bases and J dropped 5 bases, with 11 bases sitting between them. CDR3 DNA: TGTGCCAGCAGGGGGGGGACCGATCAGCCCCAGCATTTT. Translating it yields CASRGGTDQPQHF.

The sample holds a few counts of this clonotype. The chain links TRBV30 to TRBJ2-4; either TRBD1 or TRBD2 may fit D (5 bases each). Germline-derived CDR1 and CDR2 are GTSNPN and SVGIG (reference sequence). V was shortened by 1 base and J by 0 bases, with 13 bases between the two germline ends. The CDR3 length is 16 residues. The DNA of the CDR3 is TGTGCCTGGAGTGCAGGGCTAGCCTTAGCCAAAAACATTCAGTACTTC. Protein product: CAWSAGLALAKNIQYF.

This clonotype was counted once. The chain joins TRBV19 to TRBJ1-4, with D hard to call. V gave up 2 bases and J gave up 0 bases, with 22 bases separating them. The germline V gene encodes CDR1 LNHDA and CDR2 SQIVND (reference sequence). The CDR3 length is 20 residues. The CDR3 DNA reads TGTGCCAGTAGTATATCACCCCGGGTCGGAAGATCCACAACTAATGAAAAACTGTTTTTT. Encoded protein: CASSISPRVGRSTTNEKLFF.

This clonotype was seen a handful of times. This sequence joins TRBV18 and TRBJ1-4; 7 bases are a match to TRBD1. The trim removed 4 bases at V and 2 bases at J, leaving 7 bases unmatched. The CDR3 is 16 residues long. The V gene's germline CDR1 is KGHSH and CDR2 LQKENI. CDR3 nucleotide sequence: TGTGCCAGCTCACGTACCCAGGGACAGACTAATGAAAAACTGTTTTTT. Protein product: CASSRTQGQTNEKLFF.

This clonotype was observed at least ten times. The V and J genes are TRBV15 and TRBJ2-5, with D unclear. The CDR3 totals 13 residues. Germline-derived CDR1 and CDR2 are LNHNV and YYDKDF (reference sequence). V was shortened by 0 bases and J by 5 bases, with 7 bases between the two germline ends. CDR3 nucleotide sequence: TGTGCCACCAGCAGAGATCAGAGGGAGACCCAGTACTTC. This codes for CATSRDQRETQYF.

A few counts support this clonotype. V usage is TRBV20-1 and J usage is TRBJ2-3; possibly TRBD2 for D (5 bases). This CDR3 is built from 11 residues. Germline CDR1 DFQATT, CDR2 SNEGSKA (reference sequence). V lost 7 bases to trimming and J lost 6 bases, with 11 bases between them. CDR3 protein: CSVTTGDTQYF. CDR3 nucleotides: TGCAGTGTTACTACGGGGGATACGCAGTATTTT.

This clonotype was observed a few times. The V and J genes are TRBV7-9 and TRBJ2-7; D is uncertain. The germline V gene has CDR1 SEHNR and CDR2 FQNEAQ (reference sequence). V was clipped by 5 bases and J by 3 bases, with 14 bases between them. CDR3 length: 14 amino acids. This CDR3 is CASSPLGTGYEQYF. CDR3 DNA sequence: TGTGCCAGCAGCCCCCTGGGCACGGGCTACGAGCAGTACTTC.

At least ten counts were recorded for this clonotype. V gene TRBV7-3 combines with J gene TRBJ2-1, with 9 nucleotides matching TRBD1. The CDR3 consists of 16 residues. In germline, CDR1 is SGHTA, CDR2 FQGTGA. The V gene end was trimmed by 5 bases and the J gene end by 3 bases; junction bases not matched to a gene: 8. The CDR3: CASSLAGTGRYNEQFF. CDR3 coding DNA: TGTGCCAGCAGCCTTGCCGGGACAGGGCGCTACAATGAGCAGTTCTTC.

This clonotype was seen only a few times. The chain employs TRBV15 and TRBJ1-1, with D hard to call. CDR1 and CDR2 from the germline V gene are LNHNV and YYDKDF (reference sequence). This CDR3 is 14 amino acids long. The V end was cut by 2 bases, the J end by 2 bases, with 9 bases between. The DNA for the CDR3 is TGTGCCACCAGCAGACGTCAGCAAAACACTGAAGCTTTCTTT. Amino acid sequence: CATSRRQQNTEAFF.

This clonotype was detected many times. The chain recombines TRBV28 with TRBJ2-7; 8 nucleotides match TRBD1. The V gene end was trimmed by 5 bases and the J gene end by 6 bases; junction bases not matched to a gene: 9. This CDR3 comprises 14 residues. From germline, CDR1 is MDHEN and CDR2 SYDVKM. CDR3 DNA sequence: TGTGCCAGCAGTCCCCCCGGACAGGGAATCGAGCAGTACTTC. Residues: CASSPPGQGIEQYF.

The chain uses TRBV6-5 and TRBJ1-1; D is undetermined. The germline V and J ends were trimmed by 2 bases and 4 bases, with 8 bases remaining between them. Germline V gene data show CDR1 as MNHEY and CDR2 as SVGAGI. The CDR3 covers 13 residues. The CDR3: CASSYNIFTEAFF. The CDR3 coding sequence is TGTGCCAGCAGTTACAACATCTTCACTGAAGCTTTCTTT.

The V gene is TRBV20-1, the J gene TRBJ1-2, with a possible D match to TRBD1 (5 bases). The CDR3 covers 13 residues. V gave up 3 bases and J gave up 6 bases, with 14 bases separating them. CDR1 DFQATT and CDR2 SNEGSKA come from the germline V gene (reference sequence). CDR3 region: CSASRVFGDGYTF. The CDR3, as DNA: TGCAGTGCTAGCAGGGTGTTTGGGGATGGCTACACCTTC.

This clonotype was seen at least ten times. The chain couples TRBV9 to TRBJ2-1, with D perhaps TRBD2 (5 bases). Trimming left V 3 bases short and J 6 bases short, with 10 bases between. This CDR3 is built from 13 residues. Germline V CDR1 and CDR2: SGDLS, YYNGEE. CDR3 sequence reads: CASSAAVSNEQFF. For the CDR3, the DNA is TGTGCCAGCAGCGCAGCGGTCAGCAATGAGCAGTTCTTC.

This clonotype occurred many times. The V gene is TRBV5-1, the J gene TRBJ2-1; a weak D match, TRBD1 (5 bases). The ends were cut back, 0 bases at V and 5 bases at J, with 12 bases in the middle. The germline V gene encodes CDR1 SGHRS and CDR2 YFSETQ. This CDR3 has 15 residues. CDR3 in amino acids: CASSLVPGRDNEQFF. CDR3 bases: TGCGCCAGCAGCTTGGTCCCGGGCAGGGACAATGAGCAGTTCTTC.

This clonotype was detected a few times. V usage is TRBV18 and J usage is TRBJ1-2, with 8 bases aligning to TRBD1. The V and J ends lost 4 bases and 4 bases, in that order; junction bases with no gene match: 5. The CDR3 spans 14 residues. CDR1 and CDR2 from the germline V gene are KGHSH and LQKENI. The CDR3 loop is CASSRGQGLYGYTF. The CDR3 DNA reads as TGTGCCAGCTCACGCGGACAGGGCCTCTATGGCTACACCTTC.

The chain has TRBV7-3 and TRBJ2-5, with a possible D match to TRBD1 (6 bases). This CDR3 is 15 amino acids long. Deletions cut 6 bases from V and 5 bases from J, with 19 bases between. Germline CDR1 reads SGHTA; CDR2 reads FQGTGA. The CDR3 region has the DNA TGTGCCAGCAGTCTAACCGGGACACCAGGGGAGACCCAGTACTTC. Residues: CASSLTGTPGETQYF.

The chain carries TRBV11-3 and TRBJ2-2; D tentatively reads TRBD1 or TRBD2 (6 bases each). This CDR3 contains 13 residues. The germline V and J ends were trimmed by 9 bases and 6 bases, with 14 bases remaining between them. Per the germline V gene, CDR1 is SGHNT and CDR2 is YENEEA. CDR3 in amino acids: CASGGTRSGELFF. The CDR3 nucleotides read TGTGCCAGTGGCGGGACAAGGTCCGGGGAGCTGTTTTTT.

This clonotype showed up many times. This chain connects TRBV5-1 to TRBJ2-3; tentatively, D is TRBD1 (6 bases). Between the trimmed V and J ends, which lost 2 bases and 0 bases, there was a span of 13 bases. The CDR3 is 16 amino acids. Germline V gene data show CDR1 as SGHRS and CDR2 as YFSETQ. CDR3 sequence (DNA): TGCGCCAGCAGCTTAGGACAGAGCCCTAGCACAGATACGCAGTATTTT. It is translated as CASSLGQSPSTDTQYF.